The present entry profiles one T cell receptor (beta chain) with its context. The sample belongs to a study of cytomegalovirus exposure and HLA in healthy donors. Some clones are missing from TCRdb's copy, which holds only in-frame ones; the method was immunoSEQ multiplex PCR. The sample consists of some 150,000 clones, approximately 89% of them appearing once. This CDR3 contains 15 residues. V gave up 5 bases and J gave up 6 bases; unmatched junction bases: 12. CDR1 and CDR2 (germline): SGHAT, FQNNGV. This sequence originates from a man younger than 35 in good health and CMV-seronegative. Sequenced sample: PBMCs. This sequence joins TRBV11-2 and TRBJ2-5; TRBD1 matches at 7 bases. The CDR3 bases are TGTGCCAGCAGCCCCACCCACAGGGGAGAGAAGACCCAGTACTTC. Its translation: CASSPTHRGEKTQYF.